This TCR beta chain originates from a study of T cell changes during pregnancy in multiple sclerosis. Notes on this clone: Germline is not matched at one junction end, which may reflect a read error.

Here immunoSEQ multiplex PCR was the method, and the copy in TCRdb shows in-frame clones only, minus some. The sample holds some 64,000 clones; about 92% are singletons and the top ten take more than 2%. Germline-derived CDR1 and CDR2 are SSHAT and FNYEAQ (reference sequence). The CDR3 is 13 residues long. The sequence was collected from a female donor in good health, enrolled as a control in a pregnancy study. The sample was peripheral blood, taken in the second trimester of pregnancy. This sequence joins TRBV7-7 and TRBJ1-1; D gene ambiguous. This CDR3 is CASSPSIGTEAFF. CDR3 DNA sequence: TGTGCTAGCAGCCCCTCGATCGGCACTGAAGCTTTCTTT.